This T cell receptor beta chain derives from a study of human T cells and chemical hapten exposure. TCRdb reanalysed the RACE reads using MiXCR and keeps one entry per CDR3 protein. The table includes approximately 80,000 distinct CDR3 sequences, under 9% detected once. The V gene's germline CDR1 is WSHSY and CDR2 SAAADI. The CDR3 has 15 amino acids. V lost 4 bases to trimming and J lost 1 base, with 11 bases between them. Study observations and caveats: TCRs at a frequency above 1 in 1000 stayed unchanged with DPC sensitization. Alopecia affected the donors, so their immune response may differ from healthy people's. While controls formed fewer of them, expanded TCRs formed significantly more large CDR3 similarity clusters.

Notes on this clonotype: The antigen remains unidentified. It may be a read error: a sequence one base away is much more abundant.

Regarding time point: patch test 1, 2 weeks after DPC sensitization. Indicated treatment: therapeutic diphenylcyclopropenone sensitization with weekly scalp DPC. Sequences were derived from whole blood, sampled in connection with sensitization to the hapten diphenylcyclopropenone (DPC). J is TRBJ1-3 and V is TRBV10-2, with D hard to call. This TCR came from a woman younger than 45 with alopecia areata. Some clones in this sample may be carry-over from other donors' samples. The CDR3 DNA follows: TGCGCCAGCAGTGTGATGGAAACTTCTGGAAACACCATATATTTT. It codes for CASSVMETSGNTIYF.